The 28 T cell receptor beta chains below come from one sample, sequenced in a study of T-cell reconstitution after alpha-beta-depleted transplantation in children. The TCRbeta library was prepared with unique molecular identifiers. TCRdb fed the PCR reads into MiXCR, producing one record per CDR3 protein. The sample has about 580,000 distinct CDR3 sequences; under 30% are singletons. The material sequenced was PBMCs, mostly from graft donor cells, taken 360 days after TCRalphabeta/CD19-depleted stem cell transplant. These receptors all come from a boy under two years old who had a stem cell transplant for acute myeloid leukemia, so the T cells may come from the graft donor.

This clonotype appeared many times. The CDR3 spells CASSPPGLAGDTQYF. In DNA, the CDR3 is TGTGCCAGCAGTCCACCGGGACTAGCAGGCGATACGCAGTATTTT. The genes are TRBV27 and TRBJ2-3, with 9 bases lining up with TRBD2. V shed 5 bases and J 6 bases; nucleotides not matched to a gene: 9. Germline V lookup: CDR1 MNHEY, CDR2 SMNVEV (reference sequence). The CDR3 is made up of 15 amino acids.

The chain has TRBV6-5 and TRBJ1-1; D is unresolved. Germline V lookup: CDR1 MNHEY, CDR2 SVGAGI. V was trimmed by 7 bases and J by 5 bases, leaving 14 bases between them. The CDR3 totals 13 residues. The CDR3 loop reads CASKTRDGTEAFF. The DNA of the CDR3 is TGTGCCAGCAAGACAAGGGATGGAACTGAAGCTTTCTTT.

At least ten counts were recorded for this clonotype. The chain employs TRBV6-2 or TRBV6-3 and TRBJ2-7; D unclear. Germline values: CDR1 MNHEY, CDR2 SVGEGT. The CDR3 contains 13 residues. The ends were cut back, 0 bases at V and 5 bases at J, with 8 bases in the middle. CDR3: CASSYSVWDEQYF. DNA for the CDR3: TGTGCCAGCAGTTACTCCGTGTGGGACGAGCAGTACTTC.

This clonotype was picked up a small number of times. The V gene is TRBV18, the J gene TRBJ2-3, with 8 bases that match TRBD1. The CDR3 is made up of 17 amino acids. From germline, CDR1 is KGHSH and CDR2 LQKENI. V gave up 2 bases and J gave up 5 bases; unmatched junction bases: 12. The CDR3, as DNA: TGTGCCAGCTCACCAGTCAACGACAGGGGTGTCGGAGATACGCAGTATTTT. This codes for CASSPVNDRGVGDTQYF.

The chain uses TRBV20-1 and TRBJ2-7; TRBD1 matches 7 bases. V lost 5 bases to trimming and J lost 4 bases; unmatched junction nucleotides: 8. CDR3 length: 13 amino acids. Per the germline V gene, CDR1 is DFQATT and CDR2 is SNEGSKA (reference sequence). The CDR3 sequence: CSASGQRVYEQYV. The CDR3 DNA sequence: TGCAGTGCTTCGGGACAGAGGGTTTACGAGCAGTACGTC.

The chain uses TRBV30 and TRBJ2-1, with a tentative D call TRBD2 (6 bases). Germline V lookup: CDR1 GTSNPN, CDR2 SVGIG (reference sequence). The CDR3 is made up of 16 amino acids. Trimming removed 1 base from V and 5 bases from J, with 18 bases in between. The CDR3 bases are TGTGCCTGGAGTGCGGGAAGTGGGAGGCTAAACAATGAGCAGTTCTTC. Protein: CAWSAGSGRLNNEQFF.

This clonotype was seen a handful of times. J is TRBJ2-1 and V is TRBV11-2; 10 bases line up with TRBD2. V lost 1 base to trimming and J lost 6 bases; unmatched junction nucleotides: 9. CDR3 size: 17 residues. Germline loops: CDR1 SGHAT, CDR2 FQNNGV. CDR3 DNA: TGTGCCAGCAGCTTAGTTAAGCGGGGGGGCCGGGGCAATGAGCAGTTCTTC. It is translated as CASSLVKRGGRGNEQFF.

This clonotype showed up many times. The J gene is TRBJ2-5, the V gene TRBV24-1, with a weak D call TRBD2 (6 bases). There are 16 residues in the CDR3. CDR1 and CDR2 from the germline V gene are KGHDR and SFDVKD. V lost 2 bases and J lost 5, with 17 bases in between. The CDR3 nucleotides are TGTGCCACCAGTGATTCTATCGGGACTTACTGGGAGACCCAGTACTTC. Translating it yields CATSDSIGTYWETQYF.

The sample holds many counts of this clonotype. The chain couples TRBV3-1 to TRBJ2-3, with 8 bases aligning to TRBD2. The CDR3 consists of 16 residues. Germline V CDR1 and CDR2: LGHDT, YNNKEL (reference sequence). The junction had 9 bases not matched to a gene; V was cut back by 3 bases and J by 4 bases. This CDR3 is CASSQTPGLDADTQYF. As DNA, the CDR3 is TGTGCCAGCAGCCAGACTCCGGGACTAGATGCAGATACGCAGTATTTT.

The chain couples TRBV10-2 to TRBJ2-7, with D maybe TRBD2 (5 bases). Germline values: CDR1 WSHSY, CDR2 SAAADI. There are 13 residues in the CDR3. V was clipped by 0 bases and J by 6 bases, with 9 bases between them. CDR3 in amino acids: CASSESRGSEQYV. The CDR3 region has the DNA TGCGCCAGCAGTGAGTCGAGAGGGAGCGAGCAGTACGTC.

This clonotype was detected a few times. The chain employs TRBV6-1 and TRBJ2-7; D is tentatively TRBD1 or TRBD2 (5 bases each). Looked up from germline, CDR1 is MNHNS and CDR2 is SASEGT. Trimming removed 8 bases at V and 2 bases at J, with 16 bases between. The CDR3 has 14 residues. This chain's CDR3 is CASGEWQGPYEQYV. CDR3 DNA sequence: TGTGCCAGCGGAGAGTGGCAGGGACCCTACGAGCAGTACGTC.

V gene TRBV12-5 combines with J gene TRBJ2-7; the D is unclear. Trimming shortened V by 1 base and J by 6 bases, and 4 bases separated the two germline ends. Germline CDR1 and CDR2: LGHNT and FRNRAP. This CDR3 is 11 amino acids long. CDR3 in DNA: TGTGCTAGTGGTTTGGGACGCGAGCAGTACTTC. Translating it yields CASGLGREQYF.

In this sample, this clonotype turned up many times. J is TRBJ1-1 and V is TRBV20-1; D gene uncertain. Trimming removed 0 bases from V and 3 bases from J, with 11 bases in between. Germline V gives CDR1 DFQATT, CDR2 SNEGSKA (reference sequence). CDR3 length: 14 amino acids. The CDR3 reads CSARDVRSHTEAFF. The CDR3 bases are TGCAGTGCTAGAGATGTACGGTCGCACACTGAAGCTTTCTTT.

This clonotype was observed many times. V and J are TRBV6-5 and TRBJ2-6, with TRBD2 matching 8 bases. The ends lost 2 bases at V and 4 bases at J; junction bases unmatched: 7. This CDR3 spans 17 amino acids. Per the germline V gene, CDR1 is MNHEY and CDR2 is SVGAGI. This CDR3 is CASSYGSGGPGANVLTF. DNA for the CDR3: TGTGCCAGCAGTTACGGGTCGGGGGGGCCCGGGGCCAACGTCCTGACTTTC.

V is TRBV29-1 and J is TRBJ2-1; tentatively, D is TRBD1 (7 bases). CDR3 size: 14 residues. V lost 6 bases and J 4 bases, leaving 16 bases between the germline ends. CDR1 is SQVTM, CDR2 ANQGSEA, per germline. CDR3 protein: CSVEKQGTYNEQFF. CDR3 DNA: TGCAGCGTGGAGAAACAGGGGACTTACAATGAGCAGTTCTTC.

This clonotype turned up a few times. Here the CDR3 DNA reads TGTGCCAGCAGCCCGAACGGAGATACGCAGTATTTT. Its protein is CASSPNGDTQYF. The chain is built from TRBV27 and TRBJ2-3; the D is unclear. The V end was cut by 6 bases, the J end by 5 bases, with 9 bases between. CDR1 and CDR2 (germline): MNHEY, SMNVEV (reference sequence). CDR3 length equals 12 residues.

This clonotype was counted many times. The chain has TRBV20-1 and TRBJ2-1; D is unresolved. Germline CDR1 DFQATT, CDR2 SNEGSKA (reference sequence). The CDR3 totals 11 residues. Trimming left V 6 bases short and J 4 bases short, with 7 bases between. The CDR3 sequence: CSAPSYNEQFF. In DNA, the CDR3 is TGCAGTGCCCCTAGTTACAATGAGCAGTTCTTC.

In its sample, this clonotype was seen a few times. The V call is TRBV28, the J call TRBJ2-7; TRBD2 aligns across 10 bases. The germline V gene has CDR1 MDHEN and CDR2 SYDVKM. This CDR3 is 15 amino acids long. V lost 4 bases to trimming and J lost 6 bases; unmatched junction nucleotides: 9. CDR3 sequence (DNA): TGTGCCAGCAGTTCTGGAGCGGGGGGGAGAAGCGAGCAGTACGTC. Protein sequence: CASSSGAGGRSEQYV.

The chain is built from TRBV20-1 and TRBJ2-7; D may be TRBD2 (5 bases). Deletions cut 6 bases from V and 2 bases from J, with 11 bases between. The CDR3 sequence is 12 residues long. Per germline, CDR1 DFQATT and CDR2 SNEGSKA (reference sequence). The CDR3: CSAAPAAYEQYF. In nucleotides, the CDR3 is TGCAGTGCCGCGCCAGCGGCCTACGAGCAGTACTTC.

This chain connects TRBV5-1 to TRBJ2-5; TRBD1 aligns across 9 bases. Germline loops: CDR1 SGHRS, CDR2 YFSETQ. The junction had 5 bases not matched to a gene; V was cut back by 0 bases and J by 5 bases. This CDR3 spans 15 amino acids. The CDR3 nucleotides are TGCGCCAGCAGCTTGGAGGGACAGGGCGGCGAGACCCAGTACTTC. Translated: CASSLEGQGGETQYF.

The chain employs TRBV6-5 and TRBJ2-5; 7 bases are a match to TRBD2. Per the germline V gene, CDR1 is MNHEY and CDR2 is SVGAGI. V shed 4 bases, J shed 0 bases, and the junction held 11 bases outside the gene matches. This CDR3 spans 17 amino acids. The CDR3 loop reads CASSWGGGSSYQETQYF. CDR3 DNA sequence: TGTGCCAGCAGTTGGGGGGGGGGTAGCTCGTACCAAGAGACCCAGTACTTC.

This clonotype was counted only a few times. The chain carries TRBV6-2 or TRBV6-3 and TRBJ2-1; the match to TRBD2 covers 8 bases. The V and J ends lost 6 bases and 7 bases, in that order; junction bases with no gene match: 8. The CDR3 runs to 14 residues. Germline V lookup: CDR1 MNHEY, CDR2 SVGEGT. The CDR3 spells CASSPGGAGNEQFF. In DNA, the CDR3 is TGTGCCAGCAGCCCCGGGGGGGCGGGGAATGAGCAGTTCTTC.

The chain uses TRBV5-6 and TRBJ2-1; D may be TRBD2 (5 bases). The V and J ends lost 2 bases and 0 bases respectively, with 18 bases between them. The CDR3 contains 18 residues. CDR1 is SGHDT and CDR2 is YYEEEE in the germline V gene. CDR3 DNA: TGTGCCAGCAGCTTTAGGCGGACTTACTATAGCTCCTACAATGAGCAGTTCTTC. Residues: CASSFRRTYYSSYNEQFF.

The CDR3 sequence: CSARGSLGATDTQYF. Here the CDR3 DNA reads TGCAGTGCTAGAGGCTCCCTGGGGGCTACAGATACGCAGTATTTT. The gene calls are TRBV20-1 and TRBJ2-3, with D possibly matching TRBD1 (6 bases). This CDR3 comprises 15 residues. CDR1 DFQATT and CDR2 SNEGSKA come from the germline V gene (reference sequence). Trimming stripped 1 base from V and 3 bases from J, with 14 bases between.

DNA for the CDR3: TGCAGTGCTCCGTGGTCAGGGTCTGAAAAACTGTTTTTT. This sequence encodes CSAPWSGSEKLFF. The chain couples TRBV20-1 to TRBJ1-4; D perhaps matches TRBD1 (5 bases). CDR1 is DFQATT and CDR2 is SNEGSKA in the germline V gene (reference sequence). The CDR3 has 13 residues. V was trimmed by 5 bases and J by 7 bases, leaving 14 bases between them.

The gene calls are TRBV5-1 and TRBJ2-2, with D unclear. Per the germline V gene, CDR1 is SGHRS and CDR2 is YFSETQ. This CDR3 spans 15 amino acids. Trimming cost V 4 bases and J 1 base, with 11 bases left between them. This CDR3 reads CASSQEPRNTGELFF. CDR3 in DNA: TGCGCCAGCAGCCAGGAACCGAGGAACACCGGGGAGCTGTTTTTT.

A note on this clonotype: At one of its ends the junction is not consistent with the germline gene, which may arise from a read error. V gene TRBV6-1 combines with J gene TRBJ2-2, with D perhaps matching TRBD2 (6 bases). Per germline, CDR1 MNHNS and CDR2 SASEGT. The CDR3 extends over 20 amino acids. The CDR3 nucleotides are TGTGCCAGCAGTGAAAGAGGGATACGTGAGCGGGCCTTAAACACCGGAGAGCTGTTTTTT. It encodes CASSERGIRERALNTGELFF.

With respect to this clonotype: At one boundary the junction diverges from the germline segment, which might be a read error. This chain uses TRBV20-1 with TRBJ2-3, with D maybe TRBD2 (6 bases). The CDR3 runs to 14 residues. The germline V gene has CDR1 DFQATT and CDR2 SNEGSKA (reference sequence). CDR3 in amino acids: CSATPGLYTDTQYF. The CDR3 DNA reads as TGCAGTGCTACTCCGGGACTCTACACAGATACGCAGTACTTT.